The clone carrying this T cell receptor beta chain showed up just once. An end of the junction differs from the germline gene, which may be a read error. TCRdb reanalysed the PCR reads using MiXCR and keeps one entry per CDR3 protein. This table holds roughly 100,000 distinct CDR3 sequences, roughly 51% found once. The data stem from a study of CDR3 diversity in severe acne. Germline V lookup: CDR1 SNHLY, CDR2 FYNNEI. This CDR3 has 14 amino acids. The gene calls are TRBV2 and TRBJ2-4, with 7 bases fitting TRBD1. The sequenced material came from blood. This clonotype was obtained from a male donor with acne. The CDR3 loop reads CVSRMDRPLNIQYF. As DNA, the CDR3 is TGTGTCAGCAGGATGGACAGGCCGTTAAACATTCAGTACTTC.